This TCR beta chain came from a study of early T cells in non-severe SARS-CoV-2 infection. Across the study: The chains were unpaired, and the sequenced material was bulk RNA from unsorted whole blood.

Only a few counts were recorded for this clonotype. Its target is not known. The study, taken as a whole, reports: VDJdb-based matching was biased toward anti-spike CD8 responses and missed private and CD4 specificities.

Individual cDNA molecules each received unique molecular identifiers attached to them. TCRdb independently ran MiXCR on the 5' RACE reads; one entry per CDR3 protein. The table includes about 35,000 distinct CDR3 sequences, 4.7% detected once. The CDR3 is 14 amino acids. CDR1 is SEHNR, CDR2 FQNEAQ, per germline (reference sequence). Trimming shortened V by 1 base and J by 2 bases, and 7 bases separated the two germline ends. Sequenced material: whole blood. The rearrangement uses TRBV7-9 and TRBJ2-3; the D is unclear. This TCR derives from an adult who was a healthcare worker with PCR-confirmed SARS-CoV-2 infection or an uninfected control (not recorded which). CDR3 region: CASSLGLNTDTQYF. CDR3 DNA sequence: TGTGCCAGCAGCTTAGGCTTGAACACAGATACGCAGTATTTT.